The source of this TCR beta chain is a study of blood T cells in healthy people across ages. V shed 1 base and J 0 bases; nucleotides not matched to a gene: 4. CDR3 size: 16 residues. The germline CDR1 and CDR2 sequences are SGHRS and YFSETQ. This clonotype was counted between two and nine times. Using a J-beta primer mix together with a sample-barcoded 5' primer, a second PCR was run for roughly 7 to 11 cycles. A 12-random-nucleotide template-switch adaptor tagged each cDNA molecule. From the 5' RACE reads, TCRdb called clonotypes with MiXCR, one entry per CDR3 protein. The repertoire has under 850,000 distinct CDR3 sequences, around 36% of them found once; the top ten carry 13%. The donors, aged roughly 6 to 90, were healthy Caucasians from Russia. Isolating PBMCs gave at least 6 million of these cells per sample.

The sequenced sample was blood. This receptor was obtained from a man between 18 and 35 years old in good health. V is TRBV5-1 and J is TRBJ2-3; 8 bases fit TRBD2. This CDR3 is CASSLLPGGSTDTQYF. The CDR3 DNA is TGCGCCAGCAGCTTGTTACCGGGGGGGAGCACAGATACGCAGTATTTT.